These 16 T cell receptor beta chains came from one sample sequenced in a study of T cell repertoires in cytomegalovirus infection. TCRdb independently ran MiXCR on the reads; one entry per CDR3 protein. The sample records 200,000 or so distinct CDR3 sequences, about 38% being singletons. No antigen has been identified for these receptors. The specimen was CD8+ T cells from cultured PBMCs, collected from culture after CMV antigen stimulation. The receptors stem from a human donor in good health (CMV status not recorded). Some clones in this sample may be carry-over from other donors' samples.

Here the CDR3 reads CASSLVGSPEKLFF. In DNA, the CDR3 is TGTGCCAGCAGCTTAGTGGGGTCCCCGGAAAAACTGTTTTTT. This chain links TRBV7-6 with TRBJ1-4; D call uncertain. Between the trimmed V and J ends, which lost 1 base and 8 bases, there was a span of 11 bases. Germline V CDR1 and CDR2: SGHVS, FNYEAQ. The CDR3 runs 14 residues. The full variable domain, in which reference TRBV7-6 and TRBJ1-4 provide the parts outside the CDR3, is GAGVSQSPRYKVTKRGQDVALRCDPISGHVSLYWYRQALGQGPEFLTYFNYEAQQDKSGLPNDRFSAERPEGSISTLTIQRTEQRDSAMYRCASSLVGSPEKLFFGSGTQLSVL.

Only a few counts were recorded for this clonotype. V and J are TRBV7-9 and TRBJ2-1; TRBD2 might be the D (5 bases). CDR1 is SEHNR and CDR2 is FQNEAQ in the germline V gene (reference sequence). Trimming stripped 7 bases from V and 12 bases from J, with 13 bases between. This CDR3 comprises 11 residues. Here the CDR3 reads CASNPTGWQFF. In DNA form, the CDR3 reads TGTGCCAGCAATCCCACGGGGTGGCAGTTCTTC. Using reference TRBV7-9 and TRBJ2-1 for the parts outside the CDR3, the full variable domain is DTGVSQNPRHKITKRGQNVTFRCDPISEHNRLYWYRQTLGQGPEFLTYFQNEAQLEKSRLLSDRFSAERPKGSFSTLEIQRTEQGDSAMYLCASNPTGWQFFGPGTRLTVL.

This clonotype has a count of ten or more. This chain links TRBV19 with TRBJ2-2; the match to TRBD2 covers 11 bases. V lost 5 bases and J lost 0; bases outside the gene matches: 2. CDR1 is LNHDA, CDR2 SQIVND, per germline (reference sequence). CDR3 size: 16 residues. The CDR3: CASSEGLAANTGELFF. The CDR3 DNA is TGTGCCAGTAGTGAGGGACTAGCGGCGAACACCGGGGAGCTGTTTTTT. Using reference TRBV19 and TRBJ2-2 for the parts outside the CDR3, the full variable domain is DGGITQSPKYLFRKEGQNVTLSCEQNLNHDAMYWYRQDPGQGLRLIYYSQIVNDFQKGDIAEGYSVSREKKESFPLTVTSAQKNPTAFYLCASSEGLAANTGELFFGEGSRLTVL.

The chain links TRBV24-1 to TRBJ2-1; TRBD2 might be the D (6 bases). Germline CDR1 KGHDR, CDR2 SFDVKD. V lost 6 bases, J lost 9 bases, and 8 bases lay in between. The CDR3 covers 11 residues. The CDR3 loop reads CATSPGSEQFF. As DNA, the CDR3 is TGTGCCACCAGTCCCGGGAGTGAGCAGTTCTTC.

This chain joins TRBV19 and TRBJ2-3, with D maybe TRBD2 (5 bases). The CDR3 covers 18 residues. Trimming cost V 10 bases and J 3 bases, with 29 bases left between them. Germline lookup yields CDR1 LNHDA and CDR2 SQIVND (reference sequence). CDR3 sequence reads: CATGEGGWLPQQTDTQYF. As DNA, the CDR3 is TGTGCCACCGGAGAGGGCGGGTGGCTCCCCCAGCAGACAGATACGCAGTATTTT.

The V gene is TRBV5-6, the J gene TRBJ2-1, with D maybe TRBD1 (6 bases). CDR3 length equals 15 residues. V shed 6 bases and J shed 4 bases, with 17 bases lying between them. Germline V gene sequence: CDR1 SGHDT, CDR2 YYEEEE. This chain's CDR3 is CASTPKGTLYNEQFF. The DNA for the CDR3 is TGTGCCAGCACCCCGAAGGGGACACTTTACAATGAGCAGTTCTTC.

There are a few counts of this clonotype. The chain has TRBV4-2 and TRBJ1-2; D uncertain. The CDR3 length is 15 residues. Germline CDR1 reads LGHNA; CDR2 reads YNFKEQ. V gave up 0 bases and J gave up 5 bases, with 13 bases separating them. The chain's CDR3 is CASSQDPKNLYGYTF. The CDR3 DNA sequence: TGTGCCAGCAGCCAAGATCCAAAGAACCTTTATGGCTACACCTTC.

The chain employs TRBV7-2 and TRBJ2-2; 8 positions agree with TRBD2. CDR1 and CDR2 (germline): SGHTA, FQGNSA. This CDR3 has 16 residues. V lost 1 base, J lost 3 bases, and 4 bases stayed unmatched. CDR3 in amino acids: CASSLELAGHTGELFF. DNA of the CDR3: TGTGCCAGCAGCTTAGAGTTAGCGGGGCACACCGGGGAGCTGTTTTTT.

The rearrangement joins TRBV2 to TRBJ2-3; unclear D gene. Germline-derived CDR1 and CDR2 are SNHLY and FYNNEI. The V end was cut by 6 bases, the J end by 4 bases, with 5 bases between. The CDR3 spans 11 residues. CDR3 protein: CASSAPDTQYF. The DNA of the CDR3 is TGTGCCAGCAGCGCCCCAGATACGCAGTATTTT.

This clonotype came up a few times. The rearrangement links TRBV7-9 to TRBJ1-1; D gene uncertain. Germline V gene lookup returns CDR1 SEHNR and CDR2 FQNEAQ (reference sequence). Trimming removed 1 base at V and 0 bases at J, with 6 bases between. The CDR3 loop spans 14 amino acids. In nucleotides, the CDR3 is TGTGCCAGCAGCTTAGGAGGGATGAACACTGAAGCTTTCTTT. Its protein is CASSLGGMNTEAFF.

The chain uses TRBV7-9 and TRBJ1-1; 8 nucleotides align to TRBD1. CDR3 size: 15 residues. V was pared by 5 bases and J by 6 bases, with 11 bases of the junction left unmatched. Looked up from germline, CDR1 is SEHNR and CDR2 is FQNEAQ (reference sequence). CDR3 sequence reads: CASSKVGQGGPEAFF. CDR3 in DNA: TGTGCCAGCAGCAAGGTTGGACAGGGCGGTCCTGAAGCTTTCTTT. The full variable domain, in which reference TRBV7-9 and TRBJ1-1 provide the parts outside the CDR3, is DTGVSQNPRHKITKRGQNVTFRCDPISEHNRLYWYRQTLGQGPEFLTYFQNEAQLEKSRLLSDRFSAERPKGSFSTLEIQRTEQGDSAMYLCASSKVGQGGPEAFFGQGTRLTVV.

V gene TRBV7-9 combines with J gene TRBJ2-1, with D uncertain. There are 14 residues in the CDR3. Per germline, CDR1 SEHNR and CDR2 FQNEAQ (reference sequence). V lost 5 bases to trimming and J lost 8 bases, with 16 bases between them. This chain's CDR3 is CASSPPIRADEQFF. For the CDR3, the DNA is TGTGCCAGCAGCCCACCTATCCGGGCGGATGAGCAGTTCTTC.

This clonotype showed up just a few times. The chain has TRBV27 and TRBJ1-5, with 9 bases fitting TRBD1. Trimming at V came to 4 bases and at J to 6 bases, leaving 7 bases not matched to a gene. From germline, CDR1 is MNHEY and CDR2 SMNVEV (reference sequence). CDR3 length: 15 residues. The chain's CDR3 is CASSSTGGRVQPQHF. The CDR3 DNA sequence: TGTGCCAGCAGTTCTACAGGGGGCAGGGTTCAGCCCCAGCATTTT.

This clonotype has at least ten counts. The chain combines TRBV7-6 with TRBJ2-3, with D possibly matching TRBD2 (6 bases). This CDR3 contains 17 residues. Germline CDR1 and CDR2: SGHVS and FNYEAQ. V lost 5 bases and J lost 0, with 18 bases in between. The CDR3, as DNA: TGTGCCAGCAGCGGAACGGAGGGTATAGCGAGCACAGATACGCAGTATTTT. Protein sequence: CASSGTEGIASTDTQYF.

This clonotype has at least ten counts. The rearrangement joins TRBV12-5 to TRBJ1-1, with a possible D match to TRBD1 (5 bases). This CDR3 has 19 residues. The V end was cut by 3 bases, the J end by 0 bases, with 23 bases between. Germline V gene sequence: CDR1 LGHNT, CDR2 FRNRAP. The DNA of the CDR3 is TGTGCTAGTGGTTTTTGGGGGTCCTTTTCCCGCACCATGAACACTGAAGCTTTCTTT. It encodes CASGFWGSFSRTMNTEAFF.

The chain combines TRBV5-1 with TRBJ1-1; no clear D gene. V was clipped by 0 bases and J by 2 bases, with 14 bases between them. Per the germline V gene, CDR1 is SGHRS and CDR2 is YFSETQ. CDR3 length: 16 residues. CDR3 residues: CASSLGTDGFNTEAFF. DNA of the CDR3: TGCGCCAGCAGCTTGGGTACAGATGGCTTTAACACTGAAGCTTTCTTT.